This TCR beta chain was captured in a study of beta chain features in type 1 diabetes (dated by TCRdb to between 2018 and 2020). About the full investigation: No differences in mean age, gender distribution, total cell number or subset yield were found between patients and healthy donors. A total of roughly 100 million sorted cells were examined across all samples, and RNA yield correlated strongly with the number of cells per subset. In the study, recently diagnosed type 1 diabetes patients and matched healthy donors were compared on the TCRB repertoires of their sorted circulating CD4+ T cell subsets. Whereas all 30 or so donors provided naive and central memory subsets, regulatory and stem cell-like memory subsets were isolated from just 8 patients and about 8 healthy donors.

From each donor, a single peripheral blood sample of around 120 mL on average was drawn into heparinised tubes. Using a panel that included CD45RO, CCR7, CD25, CD127, CD95 and CD27, naive, central memory, regulatory and stem cell-like memory CD4+ T cells were sorted on a BD FACSAria II. A purity above 95% was achieved for all sorted populations. PBMCs were isolated immediately by Lymphoprep density gradient centrifugation and stained directly without culture. To minimize batch effects, samples were stained and sorted in pairs, one healthy donor with one patient per experiment. From the cysteine up to the phenylalanine, the CDR3 has a length of 15 residues. The DNA shown is the 45-base CDR3, in frame from base 1. V is cut by 5 bases and J by 4 bases, and the space between the germline ends is 15 bases. CDR1 SGHTA and CDR2 FQGNSA are derived from the germline V gene. The entire amount of isolated RNA was reverse transcribed using the High Capacity cDNA Reverse Transcription Kit, so the sequenced TCRB transcripts were expressed ones. Naive, central memory and regulatory T cell samples underwent deep immunoSEQ sequencing, averaging about 3.57 million total reads per sample. Sorted cells were lysed in RLT buffer and RNA was extracted with DNase-treated RNeasy Micro or Mini kits, depending on cell number. To prevent cross-contamination, every cell subset was processed on its own, while patient and healthy donor samples were processed together. The immunoSEQ multiplex PCR was used to amplify TCRB sequences from cDNA, generating 87-bp fragments that spanned the CDR3 region. Sequencing of the amplicons was performed on the Illumina HiSeq platform. Under the source paper's analysis protocol: PCR bias was computationally corrected using synthetic template baselines, reads within Hamming distance 2 were collapsed, and singletons that could not be merged were discarded. By aligning reads against IMGT, V, D and J genes, CDR3 length, and insertions or deletions at six rearrangement sites were assigned. Within each subset, clonotype counts were normalized to the number of sorted cells before true diversity and Gini coefficients were calculated with the tcR R package. Repertoire sharing was quantified using the overlap coefficient calculated on TCRB nucleotide sequences. Out-of-frame TCRB sequences from naive cells were analyzed as a proxy for the pre-selection repertoire. TCRdb took over this immuneACCESS table, retaining in-frame rearrangements with V and J assigned. Such tables are incomplete; in checked studies, under half of the missing clones stem from an unresolved V gene, and the remainder is unexplained. V, J and clone size were drawn from that table, and D and trimming were deduced from the DNA. The sample profile shows 900,000 or so clones; under 20% of them were found once. 0.023% of the sample belongs to the ten largest clones.

This clone was detected only a few times. The antigen this receptor binds is unknown. No base quality values were provided; no much bigger clone lies one nucleotide off. The investigation overall reported the following: PCR might favor shorter templates, but patient and control samples were amplified and corrected together, so any skew would affect both groups equally. A moderate but significant shortening of TCRB CDR3 length was observed in type 1 diabetes patients in all four CD4+ subsets. At VDJ recombination sites, type 1 diabetes patients had fewer insertions and more deleted nucleotides, which implies abnormalities in thymic rearrangement. The naive, central memory and regulatory TCRB repertoires appeared to resemble one another more closely among patients than among healthy donors. Because cDNA rather than genomic DNA was sequenced, highly expressing activated cells could have been over-represented, although no difference in activation and CD3 levels was found between groups. Because small numbers of individuals were included in the HLA sub-analyses, any influence of HLA type on TCRB rearrangement was left unresolved.

This receptor chain uses TRBV7-2 and TRBJ2-1; no D gene call is confident. The receptor was isolated from a woman under 30 in good health. The sequenced sample was naive CD4+ T cells from blood. In light of the paper, this sample's cell subset or site label describes: true naive CD4+ T cells. This receptor carries the CDR3 CASSERIGAYNEQFF. The nucleotide sequence reads TGTGCCAGCAGCGAAAGAATTGGTGCTTACAATGAGCAGTTCTTC.